The rows below give T cell receptor beta chains drawn from one sample of a study of neoadjuvant anti-PD-1 for oral cavity cancer. Sequenced by immunoSEQ multiplex PCR; TCRdb stores in-frame clones only, minus some. The sample carries 6,000 to 9,000 clones, more than 65% recorded once. Material: PBMCs, obtained after nivolumab (anti-PD-1) treatment. Every receptor here comes from a person between 35 and 79 years old with oral cavity squamous cell carcinoma. The CDR3 runs from the conserved cysteine through the conserved F or W. A D gene is named only where the DNA matches it firmly. Not all rows give a size; the values are once, few, many and, for expanded clones, a class.

J | size | length | D | V | CDR3 | DNA
TRBJ1-4 | . | 12 | . | TRBV6-5 | CASKNLEEKLFF | TGTGCCAGCAAAAACCTGGAGGAAAAACTGTTTTTT
TRBJ2-2 | . | 15 | . | TRBV7-7 | CASSAGQRRTGELFF | TGTGCCAGCAGCGCGGGACAGAGGCGCACCGGGGAGCTGTTTTTT
TRBJ1-6 | . | 13 | . | TRBV19 | CASSTEYNSPLHF | TGTGCCAGCTCGACGGAGTATAATTCACCCCTCCACTTT
TRBJ1-1 | few | 15 | . | TRBV5-1 | CASSLAGGQNTEAFF | TGCGCCAGCAGCTTGGCGGGGGGACAGAACACTGAAGCTTTCTTT
TRBJ2-7 | . | 14 | TRBD1 | TRBV5-6 | CASSRDRGTYEQYF | TGTGCCAGCAGCCGGGACAGGGGAACCTACGAGCAGTACTTC
TRBJ1-2 | . | 16 | TRBD1 | TRBV5-6 | CASSGGQTGRWYGYTF | TGTGCCAGCAGCGGGGGACAGACCGGTCGTTGGTATGGCTACACCTTC
TRBJ2-7 | . | 16 | TRBD1 | TRBV9 | CASSVGSGQGVYEQYF | TGTGCCAGCAGCGTAGGTTCGGGACAGGGGGTCTACGAGCAGTACTTC
TRBJ1-2 | . | 12 | . | TRBV5-1 | CASSGGAQGYTF | TGCGCCAGCAGCGGGGGGGCGCAGGGCTACACCTTC
TRBJ1-6 | few | 15 | . | TRBV2 | CASRTLLPYNSPLHF | TGTGCCAGCAGGACCTTACTACCCTATAATTCACCCCTCCACTTT
TRBJ1-2 | . | 14 | TRBD1 | TRBV19 | CASTPGQRAYGYTF | TGTGCCAGTACCCCGGGACAGAGGGCCTATGGCTACACCTTC
TRBJ1-1 | . | 13 | . | TRBV9 | CASSVGGYTEAFF | TGTGCCAGCAGCGTAGGGGGGTACACTGAAGCTTTCTTT
TRBJ1-2 | few | 15 | TRBD1 | TRBV5-1 | CASTSGQGLVYGYTF | TGCGCCAGCACTTCGGGACAGGGGCTGGTCTATGGCTACACCTTC
TRBJ2-5 | . | 16 | TRBD1 | TRBV7-2 | CASSFYRDRGSETQYF | TGTGCCAGCAGCTTTTACCGGGACAGGGGGTCAGAGACCCAGTACTTC
TRBJ2-2 | few | 15 | TRBD2 | TRBV6-5 | CASKTGGSHTGELFF | TGTGCCAGCAAGACGGGGGGGTCTCACACCGGGGAGCTGTTTTTT
TRBJ2-5 | once | 14 | . | TRBV2 | CASSGGGAGETQYF | TGTGCCAGCAGTGGTGGGGGGGCAGGCGAGACCCAGTACTTC
TRBJ2-2 | . | 15 | . | TRBV27 | CASSPRRAGTGELFF | TGTGCCAGCAGCCCCCGACGGGCAGGCACCGGGGAGCTGTTTTTT
TRBJ2-5 | . | 14 | TRBD2 | TRBV19 | CASSLAGIQETQYF | TGTGCCAGTAGCCTAGCGGGGATTCAAGAGACCCAGTACTTC
TRBJ1-5 | few | 12 | . | TRBV19 | CASSPVNQPQHF | TGTGCCAGTAGTCCGGTCAATCAGCCCCAGCATTTT
TRBJ2-2 | . | 15 | TRBD1 | TRBV15 | CATSSRTGDTGELFF | TGTGCCACCAGCAGCCGAACAGGGGATACCGGGGAGCTGTTTTTT
TRBJ2-7 | few | 14 | . | TRBV6-5 | CASSDPGLTYEQYF | TGTGCCAGCAGTGACCCGGGACTGACCTACGAGCAGTACTTC
TRBJ1-6 | . | 14 | . | TRBV2 | CASIGNRANSPLHF | TGTGCCAGCATAGGAAACAGGGCTAATTCACCCCTCCACTTT
TRBJ1-5 | . | 14 | . | TRBV5-8 | CASSFSMRDQPQHF | TGTGCCAGCAGCTTCTCGATGAGGGATCAGCCCCAGCATTTT
TRBJ2-1 | . | 15 | . | TRBV2 | CASSDLTTERNEQFF | TGTGCCAGCAGTGACCTTACAACAGAGCGTAATGAGCAGTTCTTC
TRBJ1-3 | . | 15 | . | TRBV25-1 | CASSDLRSSGNTIYF | TGTGCCAGCAGTGATTTACGGAGCTCTGGAAACACCATATATTTT
TRBJ2-1 | . | 15 | TRBD1 | TRBV6-5 | CASRVTGQSYNEQFF | TGTGCCAGCAGAGTCACGGGACAGAGTTACAATGAGCAGTTCTTC
TRBJ1-2 | once | 15 | . | TRBV7-9 | CASSLELSGTYGYTF | TGTGCCAGCAGCTTAGAATTGTCAGGGACCTATGGCTACACCTTC
TRBJ2-5 | . | 13 | . | TRBV6-1 | CASKWGDQETQYF | TGTGCCAGCAAATGGGGAGACCAAGAGACCCAGTACTTC
TRBJ2-7 | few | 16 | . | TRBV7-9 | CASSLDRAGKSYEQYF | TGTGCCAGCAGCTTAGATCGAGCGGGCAAGTCCTACGAGCAGTACTTC
TRBJ1-5 | few | 16 | . | TRBV19 | CASSVQTGRGNQPQHF | TGTGCCAGTAGTGTCCAGACTGGGAGGGGCAATCAGCCCCAGCATTTT
TRBJ1-2 | . | 14 | . | TRBV19 | CASTEGAGGYGYTF | TGTGCCAGTACCGAAGGGGCCGGGGGGTATGGCTACACCTTC
TRBJ2-2 | few | 15 | TRBD2 | TRBV6-6 | CASSPLGGITGELFF | TGTGCCAGCAGTCCTCTGGGGGGGATCACCGGGGAGCTGTTTTTT
TRBJ2-2 | . | 14 | TRBD1 | TRBV19 | CASEDRTYTGELFF | TGTGCCAGTGAGGACAGGACTTACACCGGGGAGCTGTTTTTT
TRBJ2-5 | . | 14 | . | TRBV7-9 | CASSPPWGQETQYF | TGTGCCAGCAGCCCCCCCTGGGGACAAGAGACCCAGTACTTC
TRBJ2-3 | . | 17 | . | TRBV7-2 | CASSVRRLEPYTDTQYF | TGTGCCAGCTCCGTGCGGCGGCTAGAACCTTACACAGATACGCAGTATTTT
TRBJ1-4 | . | 15 | . | TRBV19 | CASSTGRITNEKLFF | TGTGCCAGTAGTACGGGCCGGATCACTAATGAAAAACTGTTTTTT
TRBJ1-1 | . | 15 | . | TRBV5-1 | CASSLGGRMDTEAFF | TGCGCCAGCAGCTTGGGCGGTCGGATGGACACTGAAGCTTTCTTT
TRBJ2-5 | . | 12 | . | TRBV25-1 | CASKGPRETQYF | TGTGCCAGCAAGGGACCGCGGGAGACCCAGTACTTC
TRBJ1-2 | . | 15 | TRBD1 | TRBV7-2 | CASSAQGSNSYGYTF | TGTGCCAGCAGCGCACAGGGGAGTAATAGCTATGGCTACACCTTC
TRBJ2-7 | . | 13 | . | TRBV15 | CATSRHTDDEQYF | TGTGCCACCAGCAGGCACACAGACGACGAGCAGTACTTC
TRBJ2-1 | . | 14 | . | TRBV4-3 | CASSQSSFWGEQFF | TGCGCCAGCAGCCAATCCTCCTTCTGGGGTGAGCAGTTCTTC
TRBJ1-5 | . | 13 | TRBD1 | TRBV30 | CAWSQGGLQPQHF | TGTGCCTGGAGTCAGGGGGGCCTTCAGCCCCAGCATTTT
TRBJ1-5 | . | 14 | . | TRBV30 | CAWNGGTSNQPQHF | TGTGCCTGGAATGGAGGGACTAGCAATCAGCCCCAGCATTTT
TRBJ1-2 | few | 14 | . | TRBV11-2 | CASSLVGTNYGYTF | TGTGCCAGCAGCTTAGTTGGGACTAACTATGGCTACACCTTC
TRBJ2-1 | . | 12 | TRBD1 | TRBV15 | CATGTDYNEQFF | TGTGCTACCGGGACAGACTACAATGAGCAGTTCTTC
TRBJ1-1 | . | 13 | . | TRBV6-5 | CASRNRRNTEAFF | TGTGCCAGCAGGAACAGGAGGAACACTGAAGCTTTCTTT